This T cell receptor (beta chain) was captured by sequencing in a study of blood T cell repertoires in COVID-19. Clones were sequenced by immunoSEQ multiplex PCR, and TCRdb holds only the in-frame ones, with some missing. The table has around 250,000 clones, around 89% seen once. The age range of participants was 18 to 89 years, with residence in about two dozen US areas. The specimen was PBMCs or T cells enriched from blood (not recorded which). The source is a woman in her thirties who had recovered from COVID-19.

The CDR3 region is CASSLAGWWGREETQYF. Written as DNA, the CDR3 is TGTGCCAGCAGCTTAGCAGGCTGGTGGGGCCGGGAAGAGACCCAGTACTTC. The chain recombines TRBV7-9 with TRBJ2-5, with a possible D match to TRBD1 (5 bases). This CDR3 has 17 amino acids. The V gene's germline CDR1 is SEHNR and CDR2 FQNEAQ (reference sequence). V shed 0 bases and J shed 3 bases, with 17 bases lying between them. The whole variable domain, remainder taken from reference TRBV7-9 and TRBJ2-5, is DTGVSQNPRHKITKRGQNVTFRCDPISEHNRLYWYRQTLGQGPEFLTYFQNEAQLEKSRLLSDRFSAERPKGSFSTLEIQRTEQGDSAMYLCASSLAGWWGREETQYFGPGTRLLVL.